This T cell receptor beta chain was captured in a study of tumor-infiltrating lymphocytes in oesophageal squamous cell carcinoma (dated by TCRdb to 2016 to 2017). From the cysteine up to the phenylalanine, the CDR3 has a length of 16 residues. The retained sequence is limited to the CDR3, 48 bases, with the frame set at the first base. Taken from the germline V gene (reference sequence), the CDR1 and CDR2 loops are MNHNY and SVGAGI. Ends trimmed: V by 2 bases, J by 1 base; bases unmatched to a gene: 0. This clonotype was observed many times. Its antigen specificity is not known. Base qualities are not provided; no much larger clone lies one nucleotide away. Libraries were prepared through PCR. TCRdb lists the instrument as Illumina HiSeq 2000. TCRdb reanalyzed the raw reads on its own, using fastp at Q25 for trimming and MiXCR for clone calling, and kept in-frame beta chains. One record per CDR3 amino acid sequence lists the most common genes and DNA. The sample profile shows thousands of distinct CDR3 sequences; about 16% of them were found once. The top ten clonotypes cover 23% of the sample.

Input material: normal esophageal tissue next to the tumor. The clonotype comes from a male donor with esophageal squamous cell carcinoma. The chain is assembled from TRBV6-6 and TRBJ2-6; the junction holds 9 bases that match TRBD1. At the DNA level, the sequence is TGTGCCAGCAGTTACGGGACAGGGTCTGGGGCCAACGTCCTGACTTTC. Translation gives CASSYGTGSGANVLTF.